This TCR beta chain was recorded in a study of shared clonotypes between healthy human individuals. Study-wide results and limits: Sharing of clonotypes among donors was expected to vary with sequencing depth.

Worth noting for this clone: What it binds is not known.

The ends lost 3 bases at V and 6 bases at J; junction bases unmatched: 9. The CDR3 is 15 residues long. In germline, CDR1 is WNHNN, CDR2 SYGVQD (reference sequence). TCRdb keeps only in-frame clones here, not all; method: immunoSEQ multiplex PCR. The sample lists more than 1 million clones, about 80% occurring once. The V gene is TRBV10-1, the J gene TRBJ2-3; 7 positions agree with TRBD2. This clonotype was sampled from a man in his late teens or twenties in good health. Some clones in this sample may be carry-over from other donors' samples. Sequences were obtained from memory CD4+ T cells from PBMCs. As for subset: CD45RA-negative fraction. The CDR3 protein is CASSDLTSSDDTQYF. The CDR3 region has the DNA TGCGCCAGCAGTGACCTGACTAGCTCCGACGATACGCAGTATTTT.